This T cell receptor beta chain was recovered during a study of T cells in Graves' hyperthyroidism and ophthalmopathy. Regions amplified from RNA transcripts were the TCR beta CDR3 regions. With the HTBI primer set, the TCR CDR3 went through a first round of RT-PCR. From the multiplex PCR reads, TCRdb called clonotypes with MiXCR, one entry per CDR3 protein. Counted here are 150,000 or so distinct CDR3 sequences, approximately 20% occurring once; the ten biggest clones make up over 60%. CDR1 and CDR2 (germline): MDHEN, SYDVKM. The J segment lost 7 bases and the V segment lost 2 bases, leaving 2 bases of the junction unmatched. This CDR3 comprises 15 residues. Patients with uncontrolled infections, other autoimmune diseases, pregnancy or lactation were excluded. The diagnoses drew upon clinical symptoms, serum thyroxine and TRAb, thyroid ultrasound and orbital computed tomography. This clonotype has a count of ten or more.

This TCR was sampled from a woman between 45 and 65 years old with Graves' hyperthyroidism that later progressed to Graves' ophthalmopathy. The chain joins TRBV28 to TRBJ2-1; TRBD2 agrees at 13 bases. The source material was blood. The CDR3, as DNA: TGTGCCAGCAGTTTAAGGACTAGCGGGAGTAATGAGCAGTTCTTC. This sequence encodes CASSLRTSGSNEQFF.